The present TCR beta chain was sequenced within a study of T-cell reconstitution after alpha-beta-depleted transplantation in children. This clonotype has more than one count but fewer than ten. The antigen remains undetermined. Study results and limitations: Reportedly, only several hundred clones from non-depleted graft cells drove alpha-beta T-cell counts at about two months.

This CDR3 is built from 15 residues. CDR1 and CDR2 (germline): SGHTA, FQGNSA. The ends were cut back, 5 bases at V and 5 bases at J, with 18 bases in the middle. The TCRbeta library incorporated unique molecular identifiers. TCRdb reprocessed the PCR reads with MiXCR, giving one entry per CDR3 protein. The table includes roughly 30,000 distinct CDR3 sequences, approximately 6.5% detected once. Sequenced here: peripheral blood, sampled 60 days after TCRalphabeta/CD19-depleted stem cell transplant. The chain combines TRBV7-2 with TRBJ2-5; D possibly corresponds to TRBD2 (6 bases). The clonotype comes from a child in the first two years of life who had a stem cell transplant for acute myeloid leukemia, so the T cells may come from the graft donor. The CDR3, as DNA: TGTGCCAGCAGCCAACCTAGGGGAGGAGGCGAGACCCAGTACTTC. Encoded protein: CASSQPRGGGETQYF.